Listed below are T cell receptor beta chains from one sample, sequenced in a study of blood T cells in healthy people across ages. One entry per CDR3 protein, called by TCRdb with MiXCR from the 5' RACE reads. The sample yields over a million distinct CDR3 sequences, less than 45% seen once. Sequencing was carried out using blood. These receptors were taken from a young woman in good health. CDR3s include the opening cysteine and the closing phenylalanine or tryptophan. Each record gives: CDR3 DNA, CDR3 protein, D gene, J gene, V gene, clone size. A D gene is named only where the DNA matches it firmly. For some rows the clone size is stated as once, few or many, or as a class when expanded; others skip it.

cdr3_nt: TGTGCCAGCAGGGGGGCTCAGCGGCGATCCTACAATGAGCAGTTCTTC
cdr3_aa: CASRGAQRRSYNEQFF
d_call: .
j_call: TRBJ2-1
v_call: TRBV27
clone_size: .

cdr3_nt: TGTGCCAGCAGCCCCGGGGGGGCGGGGACCTTTAATGAGCAGTTCTTC
cdr3_aa: CASSPGGAGTFNEQFF
d_call: TRBD2
j_call: TRBJ2-1
v_call: TRBV12-3/TRBV12-4
clone_size: .

cdr3_nt: TGTGCCAGCACCCAGGGGAGAAATTCACCCCTCCACTTT
cdr3_aa: CASTQGRNSPLHF
d_call: .
j_call: TRBJ1-6
v_call: TRBV7-2
clone_size: .

cdr3_nt: TGTGCTAGTGGTTTGGTTGGCAGGGGGGTGGGTGAGCAGTACTTC
cdr3_aa: CASGLVGRGVGEQYF
d_call: .
j_call: TRBJ2-7
v_call: TRBV12-5
clone_size: .

cdr3_nt: TGTGCCAGCAGCGGAAATCCAGGGGGTTCCTACGAGCAGTACTTC
cdr3_aa: CASSGNPGGSYEQYF
d_call: TRBD1
j_call: TRBJ2-7
v_call: TRBV9
clone_size: few

cdr3_nt: TGCAGCGCCAGGCGGGGAGGCACAGGCATTCAGTACTTC
cdr3_aa: CSARRGGTGIQYF
d_call: .
j_call: TRBJ2-4
v_call: TRBV29-1
clone_size: .

cdr3_nt: TGTGCCAGCAGTTACTCGAGGGCTAGCGGCACAGATACGCAGTATTTT
cdr3_aa: CASSYSRASGTDTQYF
d_call: .
j_call: TRBJ2-3
v_call: TRBV6-5
clone_size: many

cdr3_nt: TGTGCCAGCAGCCCCGGGACAGAGCTCTATAATAATGAAAAACTGTTTTTT
cdr3_aa: CASSPGTELYNNEKLFF
d_call: TRBD1
j_call: TRBJ1-4
v_call: TRBV7-9
clone_size: few

cdr3_nt: TGTGCCATCAGGAAGGGGGGCGGTTCCGAGCAGTACTTC
cdr3_aa: CAIRKGGGSEQYF
d_call: .
j_call: TRBJ2-7
v_call: TRBV10-3
clone_size: .

cdr3_nt: TGCAGTGCTAGAGATCTCGGGGAGCAGTACTTC
cdr3_aa: CSARDLGEQYF
d_call: .
j_call: TRBJ2-5
v_call: TRBV20-1
clone_size: few

cdr3_nt: TGTGCCAGCAGTTACTCATACAGGGCGAACACCGGGGAGCTGTTTTTT
cdr3_aa: CASSYSYRANTGELFF
d_call: .
j_call: TRBJ2-2
v_call: TRBV6-5
clone_size: .

cdr3_nt: TGCGCCAGCAGCCAAGATTTCGGGGGGCTCGGCACTGAAGCTTTCTTT
cdr3_aa: CASSQDFGGLGTEAFF
d_call: .
j_call: TRBJ1-1
v_call: TRBV4-3
clone_size: few

cdr3_nt: TGTGCCAGCAGCCAAGATCAGCAGGGCTCAACCAAAGACATTCAGTACTTC
cdr3_aa: CASSQDQQGSTKDIQYF
d_call: .
j_call: TRBJ2-4
v_call: TRBV3-1
clone_size: .

cdr3_nt: TGTGCCAGCAGTCCTCGTATCCGAAGCTCCTACAATGAGCAGTTCTTC
cdr3_aa: CASSPRIRSSYNEQFF
d_call: .
j_call: TRBJ2-1
v_call: TRBV25-1
clone_size: .

cdr3_nt: TGCAGCGTTGTAAGGGGTGGTAGAAGAGAGACCCAGTACTTC
cdr3_aa: CSVVRGGRRETQYF
d_call: .
j_call: TRBJ2-5
v_call: TRBV29-1
clone_size: many

cdr3_nt: TGCAGTGCCAGGACAGTGAGCGGCTACACCTTC
cdr3_aa: CSARTVSGYTF
d_call: .
j_call: TRBJ1-2
v_call: TRBV20-1
clone_size: many

cdr3_nt: TGTGCCAGCAGCCCGGTAGGGGGGACAGGGTATGGCTACACCTTC
cdr3_aa: CASSPVGGTGYGYTF
d_call: TRBD1
j_call: TRBJ1-2
v_call: TRBV11-2
clone_size: .

cdr3_nt: TGTGCCAGCAGCCAAGAAGCTATTGAAGAGACCCAGTACTTC
cdr3_aa: CASSQEAIEETQYF
d_call: .
j_call: TRBJ2-5
v_call: TRBV4-2
clone_size: few

cdr3_nt: TGTGCCAGCAGTTACTCGAGCCCGCCGGGACTAGCGGGGGGGCCCACAGATACGCAGTATTTT
cdr3_aa: CASSYSSPPGLAGGPTDTQYF
d_call: TRBD2
j_call: TRBJ2-3
v_call: TRBV6-2/TRBV6-3
clone_size: .

cdr3_nt: TGCAGCGTTGACGGCGGGGGCTCCTACGAGCAGTACTTC
cdr3_aa: CSVDGGGSYEQYF
d_call: TRBD2
j_call: TRBJ2-7
v_call: TRBV29-1
clone_size: .

cdr3_nt: TGTGCCAGCAGCCCCCCCGTGGGCGGTGGACGGGAAAAACTGTTTTTT
cdr3_aa: CASSPPVGGGREKLFF
d_call: .
j_call: TRBJ1-4
v_call: TRBV3-1
clone_size: .

cdr3_nt: TGTGCCAGTAGTATGTGGGGGAGTACCTACGAGCAGTACTTC
cdr3_aa: CASSMWGSTYEQYF
d_call: .
j_call: TRBJ2-7
v_call: TRBV19
clone_size: .

cdr3_nt: TGTGCCAGCCGTCTAGAGGCTAGCACAGATACGCAGTATTTT
cdr3_aa: CASRLEASTDTQYF
d_call: .
j_call: TRBJ2-3
v_call: TRBV7-2
clone_size: once

cdr3_nt: TGTGCCAGCAGCAAATTAGGGACGGGACAGGGGAAAACCGGGGAGCTGTTTTTT
cdr3_aa: CASSKLGTGQGKTGELFF
d_call: TRBD1
j_call: TRBJ2-2
v_call: TRBV11-2
clone_size: .

cdr3_nt: TGCGCCAGCGAACCGGAGAGAAATGAAAAACTGTTTTTT
cdr3_aa: CASEPERNEKLFF
d_call: .
j_call: TRBJ1-4
v_call: TRBV4-3
clone_size: .

cdr3_nt: TGCGCCAGCAGCCCCGGGACTAGCGGGAGCTATCCTTCTGCAGACAATGAGCAGTTCTTC
cdr3_aa: CASSPGTSGSYPSADNEQFF
d_call: TRBD2
j_call: TRBJ2-1
v_call: TRBV4-3
clone_size: .

cdr3_nt: TGTGCCAGCAGTGCGCGGGACTACGGAGATACGCAGTATTTT
cdr3_aa: CASSARDYGDTQYF
d_call: TRBD2
j_call: TRBJ2-3
v_call: TRBV25-1
clone_size: .

cdr3_nt: TGTGCCACCAGCAGAGGGGACAGTAATGAAAAACTGTTTTTT
cdr3_aa: CATSRGDSNEKLFF
d_call: TRBD1
j_call: TRBJ1-4
v_call: TRBV15
clone_size: .

cdr3_nt: TGTGCCAGCAGTAGACTAGCGGGAGAGACCTACGAGCAGTACTTC
cdr3_aa: CASSRLAGETYEQYF
d_call: TRBD2
j_call: TRBJ2-7
v_call: TRBV6-2/TRBV6-3
clone_size: many

cdr3_nt: TGCAGCGTTGAAGTGAGGACAGGGCTAGAGACCCAGTACTTC
cdr3_aa: CSVEVRTGLETQYF
d_call: TRBD1
j_call: TRBJ2-5
v_call: TRBV29-1
clone_size: few

cdr3_nt: TGCAGTGCCCCGGGACTAGCGGGCCGCATTGGTACGCAGTATTTT
cdr3_aa: CSAPGLAGRIGTQYF
d_call: TRBD2
j_call: TRBJ2-3
v_call: TRBV20-1
clone_size: .

cdr3_nt: TGTGCCAGCAGTGAAAGTGGGCCGGACGTAAATGAGCAGTTCTTC
cdr3_aa: CASSESGPDVNEQFF
d_call: .
j_call: TRBJ2-1
v_call: TRBV2
clone_size: .

cdr3_nt: TGCAGTACCCGTACAGGGGGTCAGAACACTGAAGCTTTCTTT
cdr3_aa: CSTRTGGQNTEAFF
d_call: TRBD1
j_call: TRBJ1-1
v_call: TRBV20-1
clone_size: .

cdr3_nt: TGCAGCGTTGAAGAAACAGGCCGACTATTAAAATCCTACAATGAGCAGTACTTC
cdr3_aa: CSVEETGRLLKSYNEQYF
d_call: .
j_call: TRBJ2-7
v_call: TRBV29-1
clone_size: many

cdr3_nt: TGTGCCACCAGGACAGCAGACGGCTATGGCTACACCTTC
cdr3_aa: CATRTADGYGYTF
d_call: .
j_call: TRBJ1-2
v_call: TRBV24-1
clone_size: few

cdr3_nt: TGTGCCACCTCGGCGGGCACTGAAGCTTTCTTT
cdr3_aa: CATSAGTEAFF
d_call: .
j_call: TRBJ1-1
v_call: TRBV15
clone_size: few

cdr3_nt: TGTGCCAGCAGCCTGCGGGAGGCTCAAATCACAGATACGCAGTATTTT
cdr3_aa: CASSLREAQITDTQYF
d_call: TRBD2
j_call: TRBJ2-3
v_call: TRBV7-8
clone_size: .

cdr3_nt: TGCGCCAGCAGCCAAGTGTTCCGGGACGACTCCTACGAGCAGTACTTC
cdr3_aa: CASSQVFRDDSYEQYF
d_call: .
j_call: TRBJ2-7
v_call: TRBV4-3
clone_size: .

cdr3_nt: TGTGCCAGCAGGCTGACTAGCGGGGTCTACGAGCAGTACTTC
cdr3_aa: CASRLTSGVYEQYF
d_call: TRBD2
j_call: TRBJ2-7
v_call: TRBV7-2
clone_size: .

cdr3_nt: TGCAGCGTTGTGACAGGGTGGCGGACTGAAGCTTTCTTT
cdr3_aa: CSVVTGWRTEAFF
d_call: TRBD1
j_call: TRBJ1-1
v_call: TRBV29-1
clone_size: .

cdr3_nt: TGTGCCAGCAGCTTAGATTCGGGAGAAGCTTTCTTT
cdr3_aa: CASSLDSGEAFF
d_call: .
j_call: TRBJ1-1
v_call: TRBV7-9
clone_size: .

cdr3_nt: TGTGCCAGCAGCCAAGATTATCCACGGGAGCGCATCAGGGATGAGCAGTTCTTC
cdr3_aa: CASSQDYPRERIRDEQFF
d_call: .
j_call: TRBJ2-1
v_call: TRBV3-1
clone_size: .

cdr3_nt: TGCGCCAGCAGTGGGTTAGGGGGCAAATCCTACAATGAGCAGTTCTTC
cdr3_aa: CASSGLGGKSYNEQFF
d_call: TRBD1
j_call: TRBJ2-1
v_call: TRBV10-1
clone_size: .

cdr3_nt: TGTGCCAGCAGTTTTACAGGGTTAGGCTACACCTTC
cdr3_aa: CASSFTGLGYTF
d_call: .
j_call: TRBJ1-2
v_call: TRBV28
clone_size: .

cdr3_nt: TGTGCCAGCAGCTCAACCGGGGAGTTCCTGAGGGCCGGCTACACCTTC
cdr3_aa: CASSSTGEFLRAGYTF
d_call: .
j_call: TRBJ1-2
v_call: TRBV7-9
clone_size: few

cdr3_nt: TGCGCCAGCAGCCCTCCCCTGACCTCAGAGACCCAGTACTTC
cdr3_aa: CASSPPLTSETQYF
d_call: .
j_call: TRBJ2-5
v_call: TRBV4-1
clone_size: .

cdr3_nt: TGCGCCAGCAGCCAAGGACTAGCGGGGATCTACGAGCAGTACTTC
cdr3_aa: CASSQGLAGIYEQYF
d_call: TRBD2
j_call: TRBJ2-7
v_call: TRBV4-3
clone_size: .

cdr3_nt: TGCGCCAGCAGCCAAGATGGCGGGGGGGCCGATACCGGGGAGCTGTTTTTT
cdr3_aa: CASSQDGGGADTGELFF
d_call: TRBD2
j_call: TRBJ2-2
v_call: TRBV4-1
clone_size: .

cdr3_nt: TGCAGTGCCACCAACTCAGCACATAATGAAAAACTGTTTTTT
cdr3_aa: CSATNSAHNEKLFF
d_call: .
j_call: TRBJ1-4
v_call: TRBV20-1
clone_size: .

cdr3_nt: TGCAGTGCTAACAGGGGTGGAGGCGAAAAACTGTTTTTT
cdr3_aa: CSANRGGGEKLFF
d_call: TRBD1
j_call: TRBJ1-4
v_call: TRBV20-1
clone_size: few

cdr3_nt: TGTGCCAGCAGAGAAAGACACCTCACCTTCTCCTACGAGCAGTACTTC
cdr3_aa: CASRERHLTFSYEQYF
d_call: .
j_call: TRBJ2-7
v_call: TRBV2
clone_size: .

cdr3_nt: TGTGCCGGCAGTCTCCTGAGTGGACGCGAGCAGTACTTC
cdr3_aa: CAGSLLSGREQYF
d_call: .
j_call: TRBJ2-7
v_call: TRBV27
clone_size: once

cdr3_nt: TGTGCCAGCAGAAGCAGCCGACCCACTAGCACAGATACGCAGTATTTT
cdr3_aa: CASRSSRPTSTDTQYF
d_call: .
j_call: TRBJ2-3
v_call: TRBV6-2/TRBV6-3
clone_size: .

cdr3_nt: TGCAGTGCTAGGGGGGACTCAAGCTCCTACAATGAGCAGTTCTTC
cdr3_aa: CSARGDSSSYNEQFF
d_call: .
j_call: TRBJ2-1
v_call: TRBV20-1
clone_size: .

cdr3_nt: TGTGCCAGCAGCTTTGGACTAGCGGGGTACAATGAGCAGTTCTTC
cdr3_aa: CASSFGLAGYNEQFF
d_call: TRBD2
j_call: TRBJ2-1
v_call: TRBV7-3
clone_size: many

cdr3_nt: TGTGCCAGCTCACCCTCCCTGGCGGATGAGCAGTTCTTC
cdr3_aa: CASSPSLADEQFF
d_call: .
j_call: TRBJ2-1
v_call: TRBV18
clone_size: .

cdr3_nt: TGTGCCAGCAACCAGGGAAGGGAGACCCAGTACTTC
cdr3_aa: CASNQGRETQYF
d_call: .
j_call: TRBJ2-5
v_call: TRBV6-2/TRBV6-3
clone_size: .

cdr3_nt: TGTGCCAGCAGCCAAGCCCGAACTAGCGCCTACAATGAGCAGTTCTTC
cdr3_aa: CASSQARTSAYNEQFF
d_call: TRBD2
j_call: TRBJ2-1
v_call: TRBV4-2
clone_size: few

cdr3_nt: TGCGCCAGCAGCCAAGAAGGGCGGGGGAATGAGCAGTACTTC
cdr3_aa: CASSQEGRGNEQYF
d_call: TRBD2
j_call: TRBJ2-7
v_call: TRBV4-1
clone_size: .